The 27 T cell receptor beta chains below were found in one sample sequenced in a study of vaccination and CD4 T cells after COVID-19 (dated by TCRdb to the early 2020s). The meaning of the sample's treatment or condition label: approximately 9-day PBMC culture with coronavirus spike peptide pools or control peptides (ViraFEST assay). CD4+ T cells from unexposed donors were collected before the COVID-19 pandemic (2011-2018). The antigens for these receptors are not known. Library preparation was by PCR. Sequenced using an Illumina iSeq 100. TCR sequencing of DNA from cultured CD4+ T cells used the Oncomine TCR Beta short-read assay at the Johns Hopkins FTIC core. Genomic DNA was extracted from the cultured CD4+ T cells with the QIAamp micro DNA kit. TCRdb handled the public reads itself, with Q25 trimming in fastp and clone calling in MiXCR, and kept productive beta chains. Identical CDR3 proteins give one entry, which carries the most common genes and DNA. The sample profile shows 11,000 or so distinct CDR3 sequences; 30% to 45% of them were found once. The top ten clones comprise 16% of the sample.

The specimen was CD4+ T cells from blood, cultured in vitro. The receptors shown here come from a human donor in good health.

This clonotype has only a few counts. V gene TRBV27 combines with J gene TRBJ2-3, with TRBD1 identical over 9 bases. In germline, CDR1 is MNHEY, CDR2 SMNVEV (reference sequence). This CDR3 spans 14 amino acids. Trimming took 4 bases from V and 4 from J; bases not matched to a gene: 3. DNA for the CDR3: TGTGCCAGCAGTTCACGACAGGGGGCAGATACGCAGTATTTT. Residues: CASSSRQGADTQYF.

This clonotype has more than one count but fewer than ten. The genes are TRBV20-1 and TRBJ1-1, with 8 bases fitting TRBD1. CDR3 size: 17 residues. Germline CDR1 reads DFQATT; CDR2 reads SNEGSKA (reference sequence). Germline trimming cut 6 bases from V and 4 bases from J; bases unmatched to any gene: 19. The CDR3 nucleotides are TGCAGTGCAGATGAAGACAGGGGCTTTCTCTGGGGCACTGAAGCTTTCTTT. Encoded protein: CSADEDRGFLWGTEAFF.

V gene TRBV28 combines with J gene TRBJ2-3, with 8 bases lining up with TRBD1. The germline gives CDR1 MDHEN, CDR2 SYDVKM. The CDR3 is 16 residues long. V gave up 6 bases and J gave up 0 bases; unmatched junction bases: 8. CDR3 protein: CASSQIQGGSTDTQYF. In nucleotides, the CDR3 is TGTGCCAGCAGCCAGATACAGGGGGGTAGCACAGATACGCAGTATTTT.

The chain links TRBV28 to TRBJ1-5, with D tentatively TRBD1 (5 bases). Trimming took 5 bases from V and 3 from J, leaving 17 bases between them. Looked up from germline, CDR1 is MDHEN and CDR2 is SYDVKM. The CDR3 is made up of 16 amino acids. CDR3 in DNA: TGTGCCAGCAGTCCACCCAACGGGGCGAACAATCAGCCCCAGCATTTT. It encodes CASSPPNGANNQPQHF.

The chain combines TRBV20-1 with TRBJ2-7, with 14 bases matching TRBD2. Germline V gives CDR1 DFQATT, CDR2 SNEGSKA (reference sequence). V lost 3 bases to trimming and J lost 6 bases; unmatched junction nucleotides: 4. The CDR3 runs to 14 residues. CDR3 residues: CSARGLAGVSEQYF. CDR3 in DNA: TGCAGTGCTAGGGGACTAGCGGGAGTCTCCGAGCAGTACTTC.

This clonotype was observed a handful of times. V is TRBV20-1 and J is TRBJ2-1, with unresolved D. V gave up 5 bases and J gave up 10 bases, with 3 bases separating them. This CDR3 region has 8 residues. Germline-derived CDR1 and CDR2 are DFQATT and SNEGSKA (reference sequence). The CDR3, as DNA: TGCAGTGCTCGCGAGCAGTTCTTC. Translation gives CSAREQFF.

The gene calls are TRBV9 and TRBJ2-1, with unresolved D. This CDR3 spans 12 amino acids. The germline gives CDR1 SGDLS, CDR2 YYNGEE. The ends were cut back, 0 bases at V and 7 bases at J, with 5 bases in the middle. The CDR3: CASSVGENEQFF. In nucleotides, the CDR3 is TGTGCCAGCAGCGTAGGCGAGAATGAGCAGTTCTTC.

This clonotype appeared a few times. The chain is built from TRBV20-1 and TRBJ2-5, with D unclear. The CDR3 is made up of 13 amino acids. Germline CDR1 and CDR2: DFQATT and SNEGSKA (reference sequence). V was shortened by 3 bases and J by 5 bases, with 13 bases between the two germline ends. This CDR3 reads CSASRGVGETQYF. The CDR3, as DNA: TGCAGTGCTAGTCGAGGAGTGGGGGAGACCCAGTACTTC.

The chain joins TRBV5-1 to TRBJ2-2; possible D gene TRBD1, 5 bases. Germline CDR1 and CDR2: SGHRS and YFSETQ. V lost 3 bases and J lost 5, with 11 bases in between. This CDR3 region has 14 residues. The CDR3 reads CASSSTDLTGELFF. The CDR3, as DNA: TGCGCCAGCAGCTCGACAGACCTAACCGGGGAGCTGTTTTTT.

The genes are TRBV7-3 and TRBJ2-3; possibly TRBD1 or TRBD2 for D (5 bases each). The V end was cut by 5 bases, the J end by 6 bases, with 15 bases between. The germline gives CDR1 SGHTA, CDR2 FQGTGA. The CDR3 spans 14 residues. Written as DNA, the CDR3 is TGTGCCAGCAGCATCCGGGACCCGCTCGATACGCAGTATTTT. Protein: CASSIRDPLDTQYF.

This chain connects TRBV7-2 to TRBJ1-5; TRBD1 aligns across 10 bases. The trim removed 3 bases at V and 5 bases at J, leaving 10 bases unmatched. The CDR3 sequence is 17 residues long. Germline assignment: CDR1 SGHTA and CDR2 FQGNSA. CDR3 sequence reads: CASSFIVGQGWDQPQHF. DNA of the CDR3: TGTGCCAGCAGCTTTATAGTGGGACAGGGGTGGGATCAGCCCCAGCATTTT.

This clonotype was found a few times. The chain is built from TRBV20-1 and TRBJ2-7; 8 positions agree with TRBD1. The V gene end was trimmed by 3 bases and the J gene end by 1 base; junction bases not matched to a gene: 5. This CDR3 spans 14 amino acids. Germline V gene data show CDR1 as DFQATT and CDR2 as SNEGSKA (reference sequence). This CDR3 reads CSASSGGTSYEQYF. In DNA form, the CDR3 reads TGCAGTGCTAGTTCAGGGGGCACTTCCTACGAGCAGTACTTC.

This clonotype was counted only a few times. The chain is built from TRBV6-5 and TRBJ1-6, with a weak D call TRBD1 (6 bases). Trimming removed 2 bases at V and 9 bases at J, with 14 bases between. Germline CDR1 is MNHEY and CDR2 is SVGAGI. The CDR3 has 15 residues. CDR3: CASSYGGGLGSPLHF. In nucleotides, the CDR3 is TGTGCCAGCAGTTACGGGGGGGGGCTAGGTTCACCCCTCCACTTT.

A few counts support this clonotype. The V call is TRBV6-1, the J call TRBJ1-2; a possible D gene is TRBD1 (5 bases). Germline V gives CDR1 MNHNS, CDR2 SASEGT. This CDR3 has 15 residues. The germline V and J ends were trimmed by 5 bases and 0 bases, with 13 bases remaining between them. CDR3 residues: CASSNQGLANYGYTF. The CDR3 coding sequence is TGTGCCAGCAGTAACCAGGGTTTGGCTAACTATGGCTACACCTTC.

This chain joins TRBV5-1 and TRBJ2-2, with a possible D match to TRBD2 (5 bases). CDR1 is SGHRS, CDR2 YFSETQ, per germline. The CDR3 runs to 15 residues. Trimming took 5 bases from V and 2 from J, leaving 13 bases between them. CDR3: CASRLGTANTGELFF. The CDR3, as DNA: TGCGCCAGCAGACTAGGCACAGCCAACACCGGGGAGCTGTTTTTT.

This chain connects TRBV20-1 to TRBJ1-2; possible D gene TRBD1, 6 bases. Germline V gene sequence: CDR1 DFQATT, CDR2 SNEGSKA (reference sequence). The CDR3 is 13 residues long. In DNA, the CDR3 is TGCAACGGCTGGCTGGGGGCCAGCTATGGCTACACCTTC. As protein: CNGWLGASYGYTF.

V and J are TRBV5-1 and TRBJ1-3; unclear D gene. V lost 4 bases to trimming and J lost 4 bases, with 12 bases between them. Germline V gene lookup returns CDR1 SGHRS and CDR2 YFSETQ. The CDR3 totals 14 residues. The CDR3 spells CASSLGSMGNTIYF. Written as DNA, the CDR3 is TGCGCCAGCAGCCTGGGGTCGATGGGAAACACCATATATTTT.

The CDR3 nucleotides read TGTGCCAGCGCCACCATACCCGGGACAGGGGACTACGAGCAGTACGTC. It codes for CASATIPGTGDYEQYV. The rearrangement uses TRBV11-2 and TRBJ2-7; 10 nucleotides match TRBD1. The length of the CDR3 is 16 residues. Germline V CDR1 and CDR2: SGHAT, FQNNGV. With 8 bases clipped from V and 3 bases from J, the junction kept 13 bases outside the gene matches.

The V and J genes are TRBV19 and TRBJ2-2; D is unclear. CDR1 is LNHDA, CDR2 SQIVND, per germline (reference sequence). This CDR3 is 17 amino acids long. V dropped 6 bases and J dropped 4 bases, with 21 bases sitting between them. The CDR3 region has the DNA TGTGCCAGTAGGAGTGGTGTGTTGAGGAGTTCCACCGGGGAGCTGTTTTTT. This encodes CASRSGVLRSSTGELFF.

This clonotype was detected a few times. V is TRBV27 and J is TRBJ1-2; 10 bases line up with TRBD1. Germline assignment: CDR1 MNHEY and CDR2 SMNVEV (reference sequence). Trimming took 5 bases from V and 6 from J; bases not matched to a gene: 6. CDR3 size: 14 residues. This chain's CDR3 is CASSDRGLRDGYTF. Here the CDR3 DNA reads TGTGCCAGCAGTGACAGGGGGCTTAGGGATGGCTACACCTTC.

The chain has TRBV2 and TRBJ2-3, with 7 bases identical to TRBD1. V shed 6 bases and J 5 bases; nucleotides not matched to a gene: 11. This CDR3 is 15 amino acids long. Germline V lookup: CDR1 SNHLY, CDR2 FYNNEI. For the CDR3, the DNA is TGTGCCAGCAGCCCCGGGACAGTCTGGGGAGATACGCAGTATTTT. It codes for CASSPGTVWGDTQYF.

This clonotype was observed a few times. The chain joins TRBV6-1 to TRBJ1-5; D unclear. V lost 1 base and J lost 6, with 7 bases in between. Germline loops: CDR1 MNHNS, CDR2 SASEGT. The CDR3 covers 13 residues. The CDR3 protein is CASSEGVGQPQHF. The CDR3 nucleotides read TGTGCCAGCAGTGAAGGGGTGGGTCAGCCCCAGCATTTT.

By sample share, this clonotype is medium-sized. The CDR3 DNA reads TGTGCCAGCAGTCCCAGACAGTATGGCTACACCTTC. It translates to CASSPRQYGYTF. The rearrangement uses TRBV28 and TRBJ1-2, with D possibly TRBD1 on 5 matching bases. In germline, CDR1 is MDHEN, CDR2 SYDVKM. V lost 5 bases, J lost 5 bases, and 9 bases lay in between. There are 12 residues in the CDR3.

The V call is TRBV10-3, the J call TRBJ2-7; D uncertain. CDR3 length: 14 residues. V dropped 2 bases and J dropped 0 bases, with 8 bases sitting between them. Germline V CDR1 and CDR2: ENHRY, SYGVKD. The CDR3 loop is CAISEPDGSYEQYF. CDR3 in DNA: TGTGCCATCAGTGAGCCGGACGGCTCCTACGAGCAGTACTTC.

This clonotype was detected only a few times. The J gene is TRBJ2-7, the V gene TRBV7-8, with 7 nucleotides matching TRBD2. The germline V gene has CDR1 SGHVS and CDR2 FQNEAQ. The CDR3 sequence is 13 residues long. Trimming at V came to 3 bases and at J to 7 bases, leaving 6 bases not matched to a gene. The CDR3 is CASSFGTTREQYF. In DNA, the CDR3 is TGTGCCAGCAGCTTTGGGACTACGCGGGAGCAGTACTTC.

This clonotype appeared a few times. The chain combines TRBV24-1 with TRBJ2-5, with TRBD2 as a possible D gene (6 bases). Trimming shortened V by 1 base and J by 2 bases, and 16 bases separated the two germline ends. The CDR3 sequence is 17 residues long. The germline CDR1 and CDR2 sequences are KGHDR and SFDVKD. CDR3 coding DNA: TGTGCCACCAGTGATTTTTGGGGATCCCGGGGGCAAGAGACCCAGTACTTC. This encodes CATSDFWGSRGQETQYF.

The chain employs TRBV7-8 and TRBJ1-2; 9 bases match TRBD1. The CDR3 has 16 residues. V was pared by 4 bases and J by 4 bases, with 10 bases of the junction left unmatched. Looked up from germline, CDR1 is SGHVS and CDR2 is FQNEAQ. CDR3 residues: CASSSRGDRAFYGYTF. The DNA for the CDR3 is TGTGCCAGCAGCTCGAGGGGGGACAGGGCTTTCTATGGCTACACCTTC.